Listed below are T cell receptor beta chains from one sample, sequenced in a study of cytomegalovirus exposure and HLA in healthy donors. Generated by immunoSEQ multiplex PCR, the TCRdb table keeps only in-frame clones and is missing some. The table lists over 120,000 clones, just under 90% of them singletons. Sequenced: PBMCs. The origin of the receptors is a woman in her thirties in good health and CMV-seropositive. Both conserved end residues are part of each CDR3. Each record gives: J gene, V gene, CDR3 length, clone size, D gene, CDR3 DNA, CDR3 protein. The D gene is left open where the match is weak. A clone size is listed for some rows: how often the clone was seen (once, few, many), or a class if it is expanded.

>TRBJ2-4|TRBV2|14|-|-
TGTGCCAGCAGTCGGGGTCTAGCCAAAAACATTCAGTACTTC
CASSRGLAKNIQYF
>TRBJ1-1|TRBV6-7|17|once|-
TGTGCCAGCAGTTACTCGTCTGGGGGCCGTTGGAACACTGAAGCTTTCTTT
CASSYSSGGRWNTEAFF
>TRBJ2-7|TRBV11-1|15|-|-
TGTGCCAGCAGCTTAGGTCGAACGAGCTCCTACGAGCAGTACTTC
CASSLGRTSSYEQYF
>TRBJ1-1|TRBV6-1|15|-|-
TGTGCCAGCCAGAGGGACTTAGGAAAGAGGACTGAAGCTTTCTTT
CASQRDLGKRTEAFF
>TRBJ2-2|TRBV19|14|once|-
TGTGCCAGTAGTATCTTGACACCCACCGGGGAGCTGTTTTTT
CASSILTPTGELFF
>TRBJ2-7|TRBV11-3|16|-|-
TGTGCCAGCAGCCCTAGGAGGGGACCGGGGGACTACGAGCAGTACTTC
CASSPRRGPGDYEQYF
>TRBJ2-1|TRBV4-1|13|-|-
TGCGCCAGCAGCCGTCGACTCGACAATGAGCAGTTCTTC
CASSRRLDNEQFF
>TRBJ1-2|TRBV19|17|-|TRBD1
TGTGCCAGTAGGGACTTCAGACAGGGTGCAGCTTCCTATGGCTACACCTTC
CASRDFRQGAASYGYTF
>TRBJ2-7|TRBV19|14|-|-
TGTGCCAGTAGTATAGGGGCAGGCTCCTACGAGCAGTACTTC
CASSIGAGSYEQYF
>TRBJ2-2|TRBV2|13|-|TRBD2
TGTGCCAGCAGTGTGGGACTAGCCGGGGAGCTGTTTTTT
CASSVGLAGELFF
>TRBJ1-4|TRBV5-5|17|-|-
TGTGCCAGCAGCTTGTACGTTGCGGGGCTTCCTAATGAAAAACTGTTTTTT
CASSLYVAGLPNEKLFF
>TRBJ2-7|TRBV28|15|-|-
TGTGCCAGCAGTCGCTCCACCGGGACACTCTACGAGCAGTACTTC
CASSRSTGTLYEQYF
>TRBJ2-7|TRBV5-6|15|-|-
TGTGCCAGCAGCTGGAGTCGGGGAACCTGGTGGGAGCAGTACTTC
CASSWSRGTWWEQYF
>TRBJ2-2|TRBV2|15|-|TRBD2
TGTGCCAGCAGTGGTCCTAGCGGAGGTACCGGGGAGCTGTTTTTT
CASSGPSGGTGELFF
>TRBJ1-5|TRBV5-5|16|-|TRBD1
TGTGCCAGCAGCTTGGGGCAGGGGGCTGGCAATCAGCCCCAGCATTTT
CASSLGQGAGNQPQHF
>TRBJ2-2|TRBV6-1|17|-|TRBD2
TGTGCCAGCAGTGACAAGGCGGGGGGGCGATCTACCGGGGAGCTGTTTTTT
CASSDKAGGRSTGELFF
>TRBJ2-7|TRBV5-8|15|-|-
TGTGCCAGCAGACCGCCCCCGGGACTGAACTACGAGCAGTACTTC
CASRPPPGLNYEQYF
>TRBJ2-7|TRBV5-1|16|-|TRBD2
TGCGCCAGCAGCCTATCACTAGCGGGGTTAACCTACGAGCAGTACTTC
CASSLSLAGLTYEQYF
>TRBJ2-3|TRBV6-6|14|-|TRBD1
TGTGCCAGTTTCTCGGACAGGGGGACAGATACGCAGTATTTT
CASFSDRGTDTQYF
>TRBJ2-7|TRBV5-4|15|-|-
TGTGCCAGCAGCCTTCCGCCAGGCGACTCCTACGAGCAGTACTTC
CASSLPPGDSYEQYF
>TRBJ2-5|TRBV10-3|14|many|-
TGTGCCATCAGTCTGTCGGGAGACGAGGAGACCCAGTACTTC
CAISLSGDEETQYF
>TRBJ2-7|TRBV2|17|-|TRBD2
TGTGCCAGCAGTGAAGGGTTAGCGGGGAGTCTTCTGGGAGAGCAGTACTTC
CASSEGLAGSLLGEQYF
>TRBJ2-7|TRBV25-1|16|once|TRBD1
TGTGCCAGCACCGGCTCACCGGGACAGGGGGACTACGAGCAGTACTTC
CASTGSPGQGDYEQYF
>TRBJ1-2|TRBV5-1|13|few|-
TGCGCCAGCAGCTTGGAACAGGCTTATGGCTACACCTTC
CASSLEQAYGYTF
>TRBJ2-5|TRBV7-9|19|-|TRBD2
TGTGCCAGCAGCTCCTCGGGACTAGCGGGAGTTGGAGCCGGAGAGACCCAGTACTTC
CASSSSGLAGVGAGETQYF
>TRBJ2-7|TRBV19|14|once|TRBD1
TGTGCCAGTAGTATCGGGACAGGAAACTACGAGCAGTACTTC
CASSIGTGNYEQYF
>TRBJ2-5|TRBV5-4|14|-|TRBD1
TGTGCCAGCAGCGTCAACAGGGGGCGAGAGACCCAGTACTTC
CASSVNRGRETQYF
>TRBJ2-7|TRBV10-1|15|-|TRBD2
TGCGCCAGCTCCAACAGCCTAGCGGCCCCCTACGAGCAGTACTTC
CASSNSLAAPYEQYF
>TRBJ2-1|TRBV4-1|16|-|-
TGCGCCAGCAGCCAAGCTAGTCCTTTTCAGGGTTCTGAGCAGTTCTTC
CASSQASPFQGSEQFF
>TRBJ2-3|TRBV5-1|16|-|-
TGCGCCAGCAGCCGGACTGGGGCTAGCGCTTCAGATACGCAGTATTTT
CASSRTGASASDTQYF
>TRBJ2-3|TRBV18|15|-|-
TGTGCCAGCTCATCAGACAGGTCTAGCACAGATACGCAGTATTTT
CASSSDRSSTDTQYF
>TRBJ2-1|TRBV6-5|16|few|TRBD1
TGTGCCAGCAGTCACTCGACAGGGGTTGGGTCAAGTGAGCAGTTCTTC
CASSHSTGVGSSEQFF
>TRBJ1-1|TRBV5-6|18|-|TRBD1
TGTGCCAGCAGCTTGGCACCGGGACAGGGGACCCAAAGTACTGAAGCTTTCTTT
CASSLAPGQGTQSTEAFF
>TRBJ1-5|TRBV5-8|14|once|-
TGTGCCAGCAGCTTTGTCAGGGTTGGTCAGCCCCAGCATTTT
CASSFVRVGQPQHF
>TRBJ1-5|TRBV19|16|once|TRBD1
TGTGCCAGTAGTATCTTCGGACAGGGGGACATTGGGCCCCAGCATTTT
CASSIFGQGDIGPQHF
>TRBJ1-6|TRBV5-1|15|-|-
TGCGCCAGCAGCTTGGAAGGGCTCCCAGGCGGGCTCCTCCACTTT
CASSLEGLPGGLLHF
>TRBJ1-2|TRBV5-1|17|-|TRBD1
TGCGCCAGCAGCTTATACTACGCGGGGACAGGGTCATATGGCTACACCTTC
CASSLYYAGTGSYGYTF
>TRBJ2-6|TRBV27|17|-|-
TGTGCCAGCAGTTCAGGGTATACAGGGTTCGGGGCCAACGTCCTGACTTTC
CASSSGYTGFGANVLTF
>TRBJ1-4|TRBV28|12|-|-
TGTGCCAGCAGTGCCCGGGATGAAAAACTGTTTTTT
CASSARDEKLFF
>TRBJ2-7|TRBV2|15|-|TRBD2
TGTGCCAGCAGCGTAGGACTAGCGGGAGCCGCCGAGCAGTACTTC
CASSVGLAGAAEQYF